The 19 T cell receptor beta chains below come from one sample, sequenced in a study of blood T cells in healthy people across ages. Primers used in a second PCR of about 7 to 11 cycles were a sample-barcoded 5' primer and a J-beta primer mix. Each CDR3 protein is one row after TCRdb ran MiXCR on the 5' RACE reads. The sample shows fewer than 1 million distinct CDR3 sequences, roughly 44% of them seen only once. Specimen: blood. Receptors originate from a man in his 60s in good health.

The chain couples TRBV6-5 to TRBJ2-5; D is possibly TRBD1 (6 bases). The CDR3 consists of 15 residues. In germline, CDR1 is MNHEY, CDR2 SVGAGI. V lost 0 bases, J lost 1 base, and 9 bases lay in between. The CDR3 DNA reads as TGTGCCAGCAGTTACTCTGGGGGCTCCCAAGAGACCCAGTACTTC. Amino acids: CASSYSGGSQETQYF.

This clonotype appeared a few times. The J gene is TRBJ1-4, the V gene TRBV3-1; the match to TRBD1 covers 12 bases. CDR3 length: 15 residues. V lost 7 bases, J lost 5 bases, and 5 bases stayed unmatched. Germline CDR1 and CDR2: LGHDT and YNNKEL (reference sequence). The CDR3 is CASKGTGGANEKLFF. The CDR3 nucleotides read TGTGCCAGCAAAGGGACAGGGGGCGCAAATGAAAAACTGTTTTTT.

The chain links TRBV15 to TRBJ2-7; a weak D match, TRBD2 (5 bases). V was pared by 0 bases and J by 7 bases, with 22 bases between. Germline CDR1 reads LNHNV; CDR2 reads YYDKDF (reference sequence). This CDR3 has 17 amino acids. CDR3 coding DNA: TGTGCCACCAGCAGAGATCATGGAGGCCAAACATGGAGGGAGCAGTACTTC. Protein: CATSRDHGGQTWREQYF.

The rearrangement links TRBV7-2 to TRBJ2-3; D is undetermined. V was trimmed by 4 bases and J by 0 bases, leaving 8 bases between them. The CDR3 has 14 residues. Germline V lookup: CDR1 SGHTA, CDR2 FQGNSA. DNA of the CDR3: TGTGCCAGCAGCTCCACCACTAGCACAGATACGCAGTATTTT. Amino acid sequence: CASSSTTSTDTQYF.

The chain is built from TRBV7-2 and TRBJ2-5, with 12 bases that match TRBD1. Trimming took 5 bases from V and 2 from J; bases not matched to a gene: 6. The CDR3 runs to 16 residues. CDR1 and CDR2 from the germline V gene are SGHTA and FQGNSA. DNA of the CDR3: TGTGCCAGCAGCCAGGGGACAGGGGGCGGGCAAGAGACCCAGTACTTC. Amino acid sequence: CASSQGTGGGQETQYF.

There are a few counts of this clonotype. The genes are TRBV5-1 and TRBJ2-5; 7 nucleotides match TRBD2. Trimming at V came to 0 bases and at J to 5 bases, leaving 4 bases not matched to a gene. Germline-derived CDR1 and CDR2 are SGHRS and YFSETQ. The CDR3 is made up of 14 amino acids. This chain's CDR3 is CASSLDQGGETQYF. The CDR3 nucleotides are TGCGCCAGCAGCTTGGACCAGGGAGGGGAGACCCAGTACTTC.

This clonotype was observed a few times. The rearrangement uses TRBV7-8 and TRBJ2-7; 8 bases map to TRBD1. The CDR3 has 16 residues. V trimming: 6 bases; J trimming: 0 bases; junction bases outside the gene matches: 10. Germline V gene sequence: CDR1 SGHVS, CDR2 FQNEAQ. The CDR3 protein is CASSSYRTGSSYEQYF. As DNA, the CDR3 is TGTGCCAGCAGTTCCTACAGGACAGGGAGCTCCTACGAGCAGTACTTC.

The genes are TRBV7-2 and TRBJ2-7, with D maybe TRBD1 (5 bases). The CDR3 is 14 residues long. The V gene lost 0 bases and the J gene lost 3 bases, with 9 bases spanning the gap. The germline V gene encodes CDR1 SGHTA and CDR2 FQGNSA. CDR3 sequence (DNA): TGTGCCAGCAGCTTAGCCAGGGAAAACTACGAGCAGTACTTC. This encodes CASSLARENYEQYF.

CDR3 sequence: CATSDTGGADTQYF. CDR3 bases: TGTGCCACCAGTGATACGGGGGGCGCGGATACGCAGTATTTT. The chain combines TRBV24-1 with TRBJ2-3; a possible D gene is TRBD2 (7 bases). Germline V gene data show CDR1 as KGHDR and CDR2 as SFDVKD. The CDR3 spans 14 residues. V lost 3 bases to trimming and J lost 6 bases, with 12 bases between them.

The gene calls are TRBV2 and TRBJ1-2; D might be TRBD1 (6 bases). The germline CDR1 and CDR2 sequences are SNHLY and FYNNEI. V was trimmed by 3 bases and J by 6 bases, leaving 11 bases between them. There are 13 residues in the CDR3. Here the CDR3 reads CASSDRGGDGYTF. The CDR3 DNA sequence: TGTGCCAGCAGTGATAGGGGGGGCGATGGCTACACCTTC.

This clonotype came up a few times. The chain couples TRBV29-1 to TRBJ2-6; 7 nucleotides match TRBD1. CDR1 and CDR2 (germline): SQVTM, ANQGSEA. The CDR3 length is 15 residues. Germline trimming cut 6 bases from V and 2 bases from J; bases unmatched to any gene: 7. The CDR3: CSVGDRGTGANVLTF. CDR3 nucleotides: TGCAGCGTCGGGGACAGAGGAACTGGGGCCAACGTCCTGACTTTC. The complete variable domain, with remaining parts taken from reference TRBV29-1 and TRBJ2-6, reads SAVISQKPSRDICQRGTSLTIQCQVDSQVTMMFWYRQQPGQSLTLIATANQGSEATYESGFVIDKFPISRPNLTFSTLTVSNMSPEDSSIYLCSVGDRGTGANVLTFGAGSRLTVL.

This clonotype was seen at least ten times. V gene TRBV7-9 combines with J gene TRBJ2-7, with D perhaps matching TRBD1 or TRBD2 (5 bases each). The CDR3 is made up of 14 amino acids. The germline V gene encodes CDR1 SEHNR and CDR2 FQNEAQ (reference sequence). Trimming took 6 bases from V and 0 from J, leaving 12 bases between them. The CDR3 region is CASRLNGASYEQYF. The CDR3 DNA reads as TGTGCCAGCAGGTTAAACGGGGCCTCCTACGAGCAGTACTTC.

This chain's CDR3 is CSVGGTGGAGTNEKLFF. The DNA for the CDR3 is TGCAGCGTTGGAGGGACAGGGGGCGCCGGAACTAATGAAAAACTGTTTTTT. The rearrangement joins TRBV29-1 to TRBJ1-4; 12 bases map to TRBD1. Germline V lookup: CDR1 SQVTM, CDR2 ANQGSEA. The CDR3 extends over 17 amino acids. V lost 4 bases, J lost 1 base, and 7 bases stayed unmatched.

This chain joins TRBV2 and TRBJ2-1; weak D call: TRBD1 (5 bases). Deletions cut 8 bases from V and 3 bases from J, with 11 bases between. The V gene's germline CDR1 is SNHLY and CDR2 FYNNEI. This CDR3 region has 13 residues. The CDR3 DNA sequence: TGTGCCAGCTTAGGGGCATACTACAATGAGCAGTTCTTC. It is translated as CASLGAYYNEQFF.

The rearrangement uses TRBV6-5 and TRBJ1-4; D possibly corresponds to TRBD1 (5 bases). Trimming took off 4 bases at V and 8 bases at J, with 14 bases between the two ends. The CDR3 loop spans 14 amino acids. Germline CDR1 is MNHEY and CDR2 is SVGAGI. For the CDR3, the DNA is TGTGCCAGCAGTTCCCAGACAGTGACCGAAAAACTGTTTTTT. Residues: CASSSQTVTEKLFF.

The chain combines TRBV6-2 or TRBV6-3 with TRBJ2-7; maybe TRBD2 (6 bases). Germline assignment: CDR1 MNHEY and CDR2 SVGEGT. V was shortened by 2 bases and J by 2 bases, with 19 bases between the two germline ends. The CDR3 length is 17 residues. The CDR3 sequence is CASSYPVGGTGAYEQYF. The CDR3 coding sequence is TGTGCCAGCAGTTACCCGGTCGGTGGGACTGGGGCCTACGAGCAGTACTTC.

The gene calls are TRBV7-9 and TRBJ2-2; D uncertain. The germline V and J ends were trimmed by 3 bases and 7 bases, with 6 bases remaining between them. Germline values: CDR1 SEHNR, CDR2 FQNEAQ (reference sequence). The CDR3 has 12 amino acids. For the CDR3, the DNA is TGTGCCAGCAGCTTGGTTTTCGGGGAGCTGTTTTTT. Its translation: CASSLVFGELFF.

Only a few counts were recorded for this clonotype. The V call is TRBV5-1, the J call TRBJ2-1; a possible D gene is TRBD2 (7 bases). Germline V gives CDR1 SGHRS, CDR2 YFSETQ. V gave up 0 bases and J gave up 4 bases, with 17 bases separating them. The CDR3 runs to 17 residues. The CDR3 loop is CASSLAVRGRSYNEQFF. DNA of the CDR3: TGCGCCAGCAGCTTGGCTGTGCGGGGGCGTTCGTACAATGAGCAGTTCTTC.

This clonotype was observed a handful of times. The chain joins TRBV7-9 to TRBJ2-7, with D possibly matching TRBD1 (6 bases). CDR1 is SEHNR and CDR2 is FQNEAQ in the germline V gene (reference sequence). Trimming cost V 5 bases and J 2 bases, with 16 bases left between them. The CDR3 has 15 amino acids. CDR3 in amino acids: CASSKIGDTPYEQYF. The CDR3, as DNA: TGTGCCAGCAGCAAGATAGGGGACACACCCTACGAGCAGTACTTC. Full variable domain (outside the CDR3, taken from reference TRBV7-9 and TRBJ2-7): DTGVSQNPRHKITKRGQNVTFRCDPISEHNRLYWYRQTLGQGPEFLTYFQNEAQLEKSRLLSDRFSAERPKGSFSTLEIQRTEQGDSAMYLCASSKIGDTPYEQYFGPGTRLTVT.